The clone carrying this T cell receptor beta chain is medium-sized within its sample. Its antigen is unidentified. TCRdb passed the 5' RACE reads through MiXCR, listing each CDR3 protein once. The sample includes 7,200 or so distinct CDR3 sequences, 7% seen only once; the top ten take roughly a sixth. The data stem from a study of spatial heterogeneity in lung cancer. Study-level points and caveats: Tumors with more nonsynonymous mutations had more expanded intratumoral alpha and beta TCRs.

Noted time point: sample taken at primary tumor resection. Trimming took off 9 bases at V and 4 bases at J, with 12 bases between the two ends. There are 12 residues in the CDR3. Germline assignment: CDR1 SNHLY and CDR2 FYNNEI. V and J are TRBV2 and TRBJ2-5; maybe TRBD1 (5 bases). The receptor was isolated from a female donor with early-stage non-small cell lung cancer. Sample: lung tumor tissue, taken at surgery. The CDR3 DNA reads as TGTGCCAGGGCAGGGCTGGGAGAGACCCAGTACTTC. Translating it yields CARAGLGETQYF.